One TCR beta chain is described in this entry. Its antigen is not known. This table comes from immunoSEQ multiplex PCR, and its TCRdb copy is limited to in-frame clones, with some not included. The sample carries some 100,000 clones, around 87% recorded once. The entry originates in a study of T cell responses to AZD1222 COVID-19 vaccine. Findings and caveats of the study: Among vaccine-associated CD4 TCRs, coverage spanned spike, with dominance at 160-218 and 743-854. Clonal diversity was possibly underestimated, and white British individuals and females predominated among donors.

Second doses were pooled across both intervals (about 4 or about 12 weeks). The CDR3 loop spans 16 amino acids. Germline CDR1 reads SGHTA; CDR2 reads FQGTGA. V gave up 4 bases and J gave up 3 bases; unmatched junction bases: 8. The sequences come from peripheral blood, collected 28 days after the second AZD1222 dose. The chain employs TRBV7-3 and TRBJ2-3, with 9 nucleotides matching TRBD1. The receptor comes from an adult who received the AZD1222 COVID-19 vaccine. The CDR3 DNA reads as TGTGCCAGCAGCTCACAGGGGGCGCGTGCGACAGATACGCAGTATTTT. Amino acids: CASSSQGARATDTQYF. Full variable domain (rest looked up from reference TRBV7-3 and TRBJ2-3): GAGVSQTPSNKVTEKGKYVELRCDPISGHTALYWYRQSLGQGPEFLIYFQGTGAADDSGLPNDRFFAVRPEGSVSTLKIQRTERGDSAVYLCASSSQGARATDTQYFGPGTRLTVL.